This section outlines one TCR beta chain sequence together with its context. Source study methods: The assay estimated nucleated cells by amplifying reference gene primers. The protocol was immunoSEQ multiplex PCR, while the TCRdb copy is restricted to in-frame clones and leaves out a portion. Clone size and the V and J calls come from that table; the DNA yielded D and trimming. The top ten hold less than 9.5% of the sample, which has 110,000 to 150,000 clones, 84% seen once. The CDR3 is 13 amino acids. The germline CDR1 and CDR2 sequences are MDHEN and SYDVKM. With V trimmed by 8 bases and J by 0 bases, 4 bases remained unmatched. This entry comes from a study of blood T cell repertoires in COVID-19. Study context: The United States, Italy and Spain provided the acute and convalescent COVID-19 samples. Sources were T cells, B-cell-depleted T cells, or PBMCs; the material itself was cDNA or gDNA.

The V call is TRBV28, the J call TRBJ2-7, with TRBD1 matching 7 bases. This clonotype was obtained from a human donor in a cohort sampled during active COVID-19. The sequencing sample was made of peripheral blood. This CDR3 reads CASEGAASYEQYF. CDR3 sequence (DNA): TGTGCCAGCGAGGGGGCCGCCTCCTACGAGCAGTACTTC.